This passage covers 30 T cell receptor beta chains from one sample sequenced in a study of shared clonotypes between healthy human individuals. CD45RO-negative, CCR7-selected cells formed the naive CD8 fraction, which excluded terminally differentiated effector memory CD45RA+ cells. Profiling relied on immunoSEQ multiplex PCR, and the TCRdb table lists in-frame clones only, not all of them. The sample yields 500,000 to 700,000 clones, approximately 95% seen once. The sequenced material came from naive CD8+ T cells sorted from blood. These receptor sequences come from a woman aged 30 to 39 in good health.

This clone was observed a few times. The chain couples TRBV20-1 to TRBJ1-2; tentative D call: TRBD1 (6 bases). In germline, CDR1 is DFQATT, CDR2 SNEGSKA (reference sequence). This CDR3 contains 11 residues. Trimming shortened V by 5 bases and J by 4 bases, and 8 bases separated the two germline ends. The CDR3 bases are TGCAGTGCTCGGACAGCCTATGGCTACACCTTC. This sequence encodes CSARTAYGYTF.

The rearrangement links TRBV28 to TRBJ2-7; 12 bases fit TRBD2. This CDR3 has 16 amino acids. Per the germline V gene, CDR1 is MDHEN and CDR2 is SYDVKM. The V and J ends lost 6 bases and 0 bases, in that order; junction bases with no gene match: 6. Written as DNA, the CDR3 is TGTGCCAGCAGGGGTCTAGCGGGAGGGCCCTCCTACGAGCAGTACTTC. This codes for CASRGLAGGPSYEQYF.

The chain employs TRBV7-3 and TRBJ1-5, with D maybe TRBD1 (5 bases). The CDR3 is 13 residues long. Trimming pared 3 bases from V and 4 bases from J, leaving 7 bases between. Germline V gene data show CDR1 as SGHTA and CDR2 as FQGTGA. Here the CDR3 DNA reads TGTGCCAGCAGCTTGGGGGAGAATCAGCCCCAGCATTTT. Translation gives CASSLGENQPQHF.

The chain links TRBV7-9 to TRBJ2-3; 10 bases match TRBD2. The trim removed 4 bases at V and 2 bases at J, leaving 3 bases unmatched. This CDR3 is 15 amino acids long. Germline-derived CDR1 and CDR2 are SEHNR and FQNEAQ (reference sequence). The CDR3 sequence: CASSSTSGHTDTQYF. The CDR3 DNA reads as TGTGCCAGCAGCTCGACTAGCGGGCACACAGATACGCAGTATTTT.

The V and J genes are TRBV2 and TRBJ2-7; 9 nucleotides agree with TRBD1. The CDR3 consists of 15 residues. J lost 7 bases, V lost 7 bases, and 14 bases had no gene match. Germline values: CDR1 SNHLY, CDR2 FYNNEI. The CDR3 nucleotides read TGTGCCAGCAAGATACCGGGACAGGGTTTTAGGGAGCAGTACTTC. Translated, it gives CASKIPGQGFREQYF.

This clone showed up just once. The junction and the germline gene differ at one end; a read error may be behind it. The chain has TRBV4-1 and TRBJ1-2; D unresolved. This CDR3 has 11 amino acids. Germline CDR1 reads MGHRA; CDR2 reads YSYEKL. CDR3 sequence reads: CASSQAYGYTF. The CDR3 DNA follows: TGTGCCAGCAGCCAAGCCTATGGCTACACCTTC.

CDR3 amino acids: CASSPGQAYGYTF. The CDR3 coding sequence is TGTGCCAGCAGCCCAGGACAGGCCTATGGCTACACCTTC. The rearrangement links TRBV9 to TRBJ1-2; 7 bases agree with TRBD1. Per the germline V gene, CDR1 is SGDLS and CDR2 is YYNGEE. After removal of 4 bases from V and 4 bases from J, the junction contained 4 bases not matched to a gene. This CDR3 has 13 residues.

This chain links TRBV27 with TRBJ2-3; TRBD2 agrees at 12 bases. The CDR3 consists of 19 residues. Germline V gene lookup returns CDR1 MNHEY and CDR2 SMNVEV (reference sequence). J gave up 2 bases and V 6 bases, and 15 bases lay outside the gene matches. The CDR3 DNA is TGTGCCAGCAGGCTCACCGGGCTAGCGGGAGGGCCGGACACAGATACGCAGTATTTT. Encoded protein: CASRLTGLAGGPDTDTQYF.

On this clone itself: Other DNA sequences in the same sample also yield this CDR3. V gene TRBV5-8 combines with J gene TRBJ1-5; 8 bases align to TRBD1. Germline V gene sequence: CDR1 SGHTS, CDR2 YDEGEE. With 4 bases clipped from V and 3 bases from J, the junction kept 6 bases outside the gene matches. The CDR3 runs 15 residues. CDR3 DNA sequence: TGTGCCAGCAGCACAGGACAGGGATTCAATCAGCCCCAGCATTTT. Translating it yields CASSTGQGFNQPQHF.

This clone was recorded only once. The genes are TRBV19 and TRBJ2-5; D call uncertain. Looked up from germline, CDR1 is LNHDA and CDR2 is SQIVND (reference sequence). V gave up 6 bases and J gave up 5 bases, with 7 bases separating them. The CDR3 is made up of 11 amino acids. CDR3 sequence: CASSTEETQYF. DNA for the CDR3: TGTGCCAGTAGCACGGAGGAGACCCAGTACTTC.

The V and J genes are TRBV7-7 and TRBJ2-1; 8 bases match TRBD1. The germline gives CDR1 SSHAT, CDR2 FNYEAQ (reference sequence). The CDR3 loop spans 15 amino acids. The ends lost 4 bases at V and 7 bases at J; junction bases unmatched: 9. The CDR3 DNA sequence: TGTGCCAGCAGCTCCGGGACAGGTCATTTGAATGAGCAGTTCTTC. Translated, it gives CASSSGTGHLNEQFF.

For the CDR3, the DNA is TGTGCCAGCAGTGAGCTAGCGGGAGACTACGAGCAGTACTTC. It yields the protein CASSELAGDYEQYF. V gene TRBV6-4 combines with J gene TRBJ2-7, with 10 bases fitting TRBD2. Trimming at V came to 3 bases and at J to 3 bases, leaving 2 bases not matched to a gene. The CDR3 has 14 residues. Looked up from germline, CDR1 is MRHNA and CDR2 is SNTAGT.

CDR3 amino acids: CASSPSDWIYGYTF. CDR3 sequence (DNA): TGTGCCAGCTCACCATCGGACTGGATCTATGGCTACACCTTC. The chain is built from TRBV18 and TRBJ1-2, with D uncertain. The germline V gene has CDR1 KGHSH and CDR2 LQKENI. This CDR3 is built from 14 residues. V was trimmed by 2 bases and J by 4 bases, leaving 11 bases between them.

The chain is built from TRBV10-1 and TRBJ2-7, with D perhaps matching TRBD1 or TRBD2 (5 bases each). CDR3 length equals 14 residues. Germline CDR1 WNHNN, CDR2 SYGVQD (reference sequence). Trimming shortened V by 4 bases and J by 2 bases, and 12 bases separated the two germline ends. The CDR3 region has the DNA TGCGCCAGCAGTGGTTCAGGGAGACCCTACGAGCAGTACTTC. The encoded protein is CASSGSGRPYEQYF.

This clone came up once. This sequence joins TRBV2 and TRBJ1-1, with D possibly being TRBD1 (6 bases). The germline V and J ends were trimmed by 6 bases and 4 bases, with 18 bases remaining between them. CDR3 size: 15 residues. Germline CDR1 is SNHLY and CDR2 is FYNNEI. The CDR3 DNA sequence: TGTGCCAGCAGCCATTTCACGGGAGGGGGCACTGAAGCTTTCTTT. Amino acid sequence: CASSHFTGGGTEAFF.

CDR3 residues: CASSLRTGTGTEAFF. The CDR3 DNA follows: TGTGCCAGCAGCTTGAGGACAGGGACGGGGACTGAAGCTTTCTTT. The rearrangement uses TRBV5-6 and TRBJ1-1, with TRBD1 identical over 8 bases. Germline CDR1 and CDR2: SGHDT and YYEEEE. The CDR3 covers 15 residues. J was trimmed by 5 bases and V by 1 base; bases with no gene match: 7.

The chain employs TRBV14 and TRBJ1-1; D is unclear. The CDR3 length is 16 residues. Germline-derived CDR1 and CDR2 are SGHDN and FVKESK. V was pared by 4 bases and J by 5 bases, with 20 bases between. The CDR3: CASSPLTTGVRTEAFF. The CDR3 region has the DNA TGTGCCAGCAGCCCCCTCACGACGGGTGTAAGGACTGAAGCTTTCTTT.

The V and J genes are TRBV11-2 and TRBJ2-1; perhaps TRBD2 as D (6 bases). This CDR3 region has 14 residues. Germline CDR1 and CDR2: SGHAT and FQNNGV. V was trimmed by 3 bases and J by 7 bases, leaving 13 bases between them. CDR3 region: CASSFSGLKNEQFF. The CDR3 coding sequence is TGTGCCAGCAGCTTCTCGGGACTGAAAAATGAGCAGTTCTTC.

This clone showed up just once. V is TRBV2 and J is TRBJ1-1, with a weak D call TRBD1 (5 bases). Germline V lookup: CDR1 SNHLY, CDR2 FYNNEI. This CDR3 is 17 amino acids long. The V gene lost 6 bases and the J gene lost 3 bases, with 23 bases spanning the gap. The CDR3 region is CASRRDSGMGGDTEAFF. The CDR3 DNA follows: TGTGCCAGCAGAAGGGATAGTGGAATGGGGGGGGACACTGAAGCTTTCTTT.

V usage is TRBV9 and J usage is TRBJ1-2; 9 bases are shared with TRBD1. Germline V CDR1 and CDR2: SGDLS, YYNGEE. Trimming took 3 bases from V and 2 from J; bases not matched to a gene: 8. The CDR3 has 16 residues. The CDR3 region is CASSGWDRAKNYGYTF. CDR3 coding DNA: TGTGCCAGCAGCGGATGGGACAGGGCTAAAAACTATGGCTACACCTTC.

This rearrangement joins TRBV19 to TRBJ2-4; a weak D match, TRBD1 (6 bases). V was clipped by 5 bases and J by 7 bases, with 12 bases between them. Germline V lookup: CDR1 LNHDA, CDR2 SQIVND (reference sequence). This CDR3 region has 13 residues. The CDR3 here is CASSLDSRNIQYF. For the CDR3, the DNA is TGTGCCAGTAGTCTGGACAGTAGGAACATTCAGTACTTC.

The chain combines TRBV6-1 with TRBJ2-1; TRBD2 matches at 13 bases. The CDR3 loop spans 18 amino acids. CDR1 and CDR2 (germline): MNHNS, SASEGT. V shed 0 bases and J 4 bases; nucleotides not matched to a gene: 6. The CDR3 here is CASSEADGTSGMYNEQFF. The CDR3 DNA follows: TGTGCCAGCAGTGAAGCTGACGGGACTAGCGGGATGTACAATGAGCAGTTCTTC.

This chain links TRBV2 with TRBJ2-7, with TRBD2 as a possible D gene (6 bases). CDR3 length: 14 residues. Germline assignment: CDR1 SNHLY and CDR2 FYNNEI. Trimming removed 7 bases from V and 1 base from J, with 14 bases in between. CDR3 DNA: TGTGCCAGCACCCCTAGCGAGGGGTCCTACGAGCAGTACTTC. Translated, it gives CASTPSEGSYEQYF.

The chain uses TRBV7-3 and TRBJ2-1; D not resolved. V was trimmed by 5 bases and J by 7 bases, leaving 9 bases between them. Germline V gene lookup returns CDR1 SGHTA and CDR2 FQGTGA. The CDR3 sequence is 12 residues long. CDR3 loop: CASSQSGNEQFF. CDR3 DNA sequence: TGTGCCAGCAGCCAGTCCGGTAATGAGCAGTTCTTC.

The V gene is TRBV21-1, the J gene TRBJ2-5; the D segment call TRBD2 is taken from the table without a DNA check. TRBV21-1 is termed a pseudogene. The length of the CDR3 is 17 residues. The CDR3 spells CASSTFLDGVFAETQYF. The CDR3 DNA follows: TGTGCCAGCAGCACTTTCCTTGACGGGGTTTTTGCCGAGACCCAGTACTTC.

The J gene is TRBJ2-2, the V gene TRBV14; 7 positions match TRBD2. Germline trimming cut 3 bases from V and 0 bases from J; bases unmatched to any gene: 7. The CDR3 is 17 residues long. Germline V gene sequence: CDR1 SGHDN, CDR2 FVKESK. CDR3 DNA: TGTGCCAGCAGCCACACGGGTCTAGCGGCGAACACCGGGGAGCTGTTTTTT. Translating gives CASSHTGLAANTGELFF.

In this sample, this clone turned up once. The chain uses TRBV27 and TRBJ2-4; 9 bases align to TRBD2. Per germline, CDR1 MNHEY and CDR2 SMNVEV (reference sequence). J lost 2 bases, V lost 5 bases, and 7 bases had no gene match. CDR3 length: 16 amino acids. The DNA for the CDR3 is TGTGCCAGCAGTCTAACCCTAGCGGGGACCAAAAACATTCAGTACTTC. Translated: CASSLTLAGTKNIQYF.

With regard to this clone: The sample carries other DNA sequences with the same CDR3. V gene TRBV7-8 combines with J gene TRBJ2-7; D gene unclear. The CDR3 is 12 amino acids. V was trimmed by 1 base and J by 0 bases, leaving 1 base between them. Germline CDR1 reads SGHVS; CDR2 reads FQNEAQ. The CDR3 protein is CASSLGSYEQYF. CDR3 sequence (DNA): TGTGCCAGCAGCTTAGGCTCCTACGAGCAGTACTTC.

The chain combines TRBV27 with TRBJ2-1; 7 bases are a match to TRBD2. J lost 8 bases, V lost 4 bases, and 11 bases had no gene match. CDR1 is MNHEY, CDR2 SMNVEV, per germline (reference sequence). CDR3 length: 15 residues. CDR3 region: CASSSRLARGDEQFF. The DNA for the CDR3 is TGTGCCAGCAGTTCCCGACTAGCCCGGGGAGATGAGCAGTTCTTC.

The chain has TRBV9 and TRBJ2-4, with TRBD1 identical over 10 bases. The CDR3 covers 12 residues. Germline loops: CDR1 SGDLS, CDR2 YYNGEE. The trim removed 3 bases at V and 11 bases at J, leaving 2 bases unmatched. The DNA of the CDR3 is TGTGCCAGCAGCGGACAGGGGGCGGTTCAGTACTTC. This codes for CASSGQGAVQYF.